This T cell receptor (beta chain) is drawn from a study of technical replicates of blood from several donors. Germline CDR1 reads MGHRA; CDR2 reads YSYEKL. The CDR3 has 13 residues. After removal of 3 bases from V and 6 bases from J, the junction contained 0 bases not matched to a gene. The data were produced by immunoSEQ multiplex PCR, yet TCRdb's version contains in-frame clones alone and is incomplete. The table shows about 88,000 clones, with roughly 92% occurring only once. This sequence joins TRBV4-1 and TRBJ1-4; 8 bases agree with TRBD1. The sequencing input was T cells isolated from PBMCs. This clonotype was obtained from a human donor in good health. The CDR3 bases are TGCGCCAGCAGCCAGACAGGGGATGAAAAACTGTTTTTT. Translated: CASSQTGDEKLFF.